This TCR beta chain is from a study of cytomegalovirus exposure and HLA in healthy donors. The wider study: According to later analysis, the same platform produced the roughly 130 validation and some 680 first-cohort repertoires.

Data came from immunoSEQ multiplex PCR; TCRdb stores just in-frame clones and leaves some out. The data contain 150,000 to 200,000 clones, roughly 82% of them singletons. General study findings and limits: Cytomegalovirus association was listed for about 170 TCR beta chains.

As for this clone: The antigen is unknown.

The clonotype comes from a woman aged 18 to 35 in good health and CMV-seronegative. The specimen sequenced was PBMCs.

The CDR3 reads CARSLGLAGDNEQFF. CDR3 DNA sequence: TGTGCCAGAAGCTTGGGACTAGCGGGAGACAATGAGCAGTTCTTC. The chain employs TRBV5-3 and TRBJ2-1; 12 nucleotides align to TRBD2. TRBV5-3 qualifies as an ORF whose function is uncertain. J was trimmed by 5 bases and V by 0 bases; bases with no gene match: 0. This CDR3 region has 15 residues.